Below, 29 T cell receptor beta chains from the same sample are listed, as sequenced in a study of T cell responses to AZD1222 COVID-19 vaccine (dated by TCRdb to the early 2020s). Explained via the paper, the time point label denotes: baseline before first vaccination. Library construction relied on the immunoSEQ multiplex PCR assay. TCRdb limited this immuneACCESS table to in-frame rearrangements with V and J called. A share of clones is missing; checked studies link under half to unresolved V genes, and the rest is unexplained. The sample table holds approximately 190,000 clones, of which around 93% were seen once. Of the sample, about 9.2% falls within the top ten clones. The starting material was peripheral blood, obtained on day 0 of AZD1222 vaccination. These receptors were obtained from an adult in good health.

The chain joins TRBV6-2 or TRBV6-3 to TRBJ1-4; D not resolved. CDR1 is MNHEY, CDR2 SVGEGT, per germline. V lost 4 bases and J lost 7, with 16 bases in between. The CDR3 is 15 amino acids. The CDR3 is CASSSVRTDFEKLFF. The CDR3 bases are TGTGCCAGCAGTTCCGTTCGGACGGATTTTGAAAAACTGTTTTTT.

The CDR3, as DNA: TGTGCCAGCAGTCAGGGACTAGCGGGGAATGAGCAGTTCTTC. Its translation is CASSQGLAGNEQFF. This chain joins TRBV27 and TRBJ2-1; 13 bases line up with TRBD2. Germline CDR1 and CDR2: MNHEY and SMNVEV (reference sequence). The V and J ends lost 5 bases and 7 bases, in that order; junction bases with no gene match: 2. This CDR3 spans 14 amino acids.

The chain recombines TRBV4-1 with TRBJ1-5; tentatively, D is TRBD1 (5 bases). Germline V lookup: CDR1 MGHRA, CDR2 YSYEKL. The V and J ends lost 1 base and 8 bases respectively, with 18 bases between them. This CDR3 is built from 16 residues. CDR3 region: CASSQVSSQGLEPQHF. For the CDR3, the DNA is TGCGCCAGCAGCCAAGTGTCATCCCAGGGTCTGGAGCCCCAGCATTTT.

This CDR3 is CASSDGPIETDTQYF. CDR3 DNA: TGTGCCAGCAGCGACGGCCCTATTGAAACAGATACGCAGTATTTT. The rearrangement joins TRBV9 to TRBJ2-3; D is ambiguous. Trimming took off 3 bases at V and 3 bases at J, with 14 bases between the two ends. This CDR3 is built from 15 residues. Per the germline V gene, CDR1 is SGDLS and CDR2 is YYNGEE.

The J gene is TRBJ2-7, the V gene TRBV3-1 (or the pseudogene TRBV3-2), with a tentative D call TRBD2 (6 bases). Germline V gives CDR1 LGHDT, CDR2 YNNKEL (reference sequence). The CDR3 is made up of 14 amino acids. The V end lost 4 bases, the J end lost 0 bases, and 10 bases lay between the germline ends. The CDR3 sequence is CASSRGTFSYEQYF. CDR3 DNA sequence: TGTGCCAGCAGCCGCGGGACGTTCTCCTACGAGCAGTACTTC.

The chain has TRBV2 and TRBJ2-5; D call uncertain. The CDR3 runs 14 residues. The germline gives CDR1 SNHLY, CDR2 FYNNEI. V shed 3 bases and J shed 4 bases, with 12 bases lying between them. The CDR3 region is CASSEDRFGETQYF. The CDR3 coding sequence is TGTGCCAGCAGTGAGGATCGGTTCGGAGAGACCCAGTACTTC.

V is TRBV7-3 and J is TRBJ2-3, with a possible D match to TRBD2 (6 bases). Trimming shortened V by 6 bases and J by 1 base, and 17 bases separated the two germline ends. The CDR3 sequence is 16 residues long. Germline V gene sequence: CDR1 SGHTA, CDR2 FQGTGA. CDR3: CASSLDRGTGTDTQYF. DNA of the CDR3: TGTGCCAGCAGTTTAGACCGCGGGACTGGCACAGATACGCAGTATTTT.

This chain joins TRBV6-1 and TRBJ2-3, with 7 bases that match TRBD2. The CDR3 sequence is 16 residues long. The trim removed 4 bases at V and 3 bases at J, leaving 10 bases unmatched. Germline V CDR1 and CDR2: MNHNS, SASEGT. Here the CDR3 reads CASSGMSGVSTDTQYF. DNA for the CDR3: TGTGCCAGCAGTGGTATGAGCGGGGTCTCTACAGATACGCAGTATTTT.

The V and J genes are TRBV9 and TRBJ2-1; D is ambiguous. Trimming removed 0 bases at V and 5 bases at J, with 6 bases between. The CDR3 extends over 13 amino acids. CDR1 is SGDLS, CDR2 YYNGEE, per germline. In DNA form, the CDR3 reads TGTGCCAGCAGCGTAGGGGTTCACAATGAGCAGTTCTTC. It is translated as CASSVGVHNEQFF.

To note about this clone: One end of the junction does not line up with germline, which may come from a read error. The J gene is TRBJ2-5, the V gene TRBV25-1, with 9 bases that match TRBD2. The V gene's germline CDR1 is MGHDK and CDR2 SYGVNS. The CDR3 spans 15 residues. CDR3 DNA sequence: TGTGCGAGCAGCCCGGGACTAGCCCTCCAAGAGACCCAGTACTTC. It translates to CASSPGLALQETQYF.

The chain uses TRBV11-3 and TRBJ2-7; possibly TRBD1 for D (5 bases). CDR1 is SGHNT, CDR2 YENEEA, per germline. V was clipped by 0 bases and J by 6 bases, with 12 bases between them. The CDR3 runs 14 residues. CDR3 DNA: TGTGCCAGCAGCTTAGATCCCCGACAGCCCGAGCAGTACTTC. This gives the protein CASSLDPRQPEQYF.

The rearrangement joins TRBV5-1 to TRBJ1-1; D unresolved. Trimming took off 0 bases at V and 0 bases at J, with 9 bases between the two ends. Germline V gene data show CDR1 as SGHRS and CDR2 as YFSETQ. The CDR3 spans 15 residues. The CDR3 region is CASSLEAGMNTEAFF. The CDR3 bases are TGCGCCAGCAGCTTGGAAGCGGGTATGAACACTGAAGCTTTCTTT.

The chain carries TRBV6-1 and TRBJ1-1; D remains unclear. This CDR3 has 15 amino acids. The V end lost 3 bases, the J end lost 4 bases, and 15 bases lay between the germline ends. Germline loops: CDR1 MNHNS, CDR2 SASEGT. CDR3 coding DNA: TGTGCCAGCAGTGACCAGTCCAGGTTCGGCACTGAAGCTTTCTTT. Translating gives CASSDQSRFGTEAFF.

With regard to this clone: The sample carries other DNA sequences with the same CDR3. This sequence joins TRBV9 and TRBJ2-3, with D perhaps assigned TRBD1 or TRBD2 (5 bases each). V shed 3 bases and J shed 2 bases, with 13 bases lying between them. Per the germline V gene, CDR1 is SGDLS and CDR2 is YYNGEE. CDR3 length equals 15 residues. The CDR3 is CASSGSGTSTDTQYF. DNA for the CDR3: TGTGCCAGCAGCGGATCCGGGACCTCCACAGATACGCAGTATTTT.

This chain joins TRBV10-3 and TRBJ2-3; D not certain. This CDR3 region has 17 residues. V lost 7 bases and J 0 bases, leaving 20 bases between the germline ends. CDR1 is ENHRY and CDR2 is SYGVKD in the germline V gene. The CDR3 coding sequence is TGTGCCATCATAGGGCAGAGGCTCAATATGAGCACAGATACGCAGTATTTT. Translation gives CAIIGQRLNMSTDTQYF.

The chain is built from TRBV5-1 and TRBJ2-1; 11 positions match TRBD2. V shed 1 base, J shed 3 bases, and the junction held 0 bases outside the gene matches. Per the germline V gene, CDR1 is SGHRS and CDR2 is YFSETQ. CDR3 size: 15 residues. CDR3 region: CASSLTSGSYNEQFF. CDR3 DNA: TGCGCCAGCAGCTTGACTAGCGGGAGCTACAATGAGCAGTTCTTC.

This chain joins TRBV19 and TRBJ2-1; TRBD2 agrees at 9 bases. This CDR3 contains 20 residues. Germline trimming cut 5 bases from V and 4 bases from J; bases unmatched to any gene: 21. Germline V lookup: CDR1 LNHDA, CDR2 SQIVND (reference sequence). The CDR3 bases are TGTGCCAGTAGTGCCGCGGGCCTAGCGGGACCAAATAGTAGATACAATGAGCAGTTCTTC. This translates into CASSAAGLAGPNSRYNEQFF.

The V call is TRBV7-3, the J call TRBJ2-2, with D possibly matching TRBD1 (6 bases). The CDR3 loop spans 15 amino acids. CDR1 is SGHTA, CDR2 FQGTGA, per germline. V lost 4 bases and J 3 bases, leaving 12 bases between the germline ends. CDR3 in amino acids: CASSSTGGYTGELFF. The CDR3 coding sequence is TGTGCCAGCAGCTCGACAGGAGGTTACACCGGGGAGCTGTTTTTT.

V usage is TRBV19 and J usage is TRBJ2-2; 9 nucleotides align to TRBD2. Losses at the gene ends were 5 bases for V and 3 bases for J; bases not matched to a gene: 4. CDR1 LNHDA and CDR2 SQIVND come from the germline V gene (reference sequence). This CDR3 region has 15 residues. The chain's CDR3 is CASSLLAGHTGELFF. CDR3 DNA sequence: TGTGCCAGTAGTCTCCTAGCGGGACACACCGGGGAGCTGTTTTTT.

V usage is TRBV27 and J usage is TRBJ2-5; no reliable D call. Trimming took off 1 base at V and 5 bases at J, with 2 bases between the two ends. This CDR3 is built from 11 residues. Germline V gene lookup returns CDR1 MNHEY and CDR2 SMNVEV (reference sequence). CDR3 residues: CASSLYETQYF. CDR3 DNA sequence: TGTGCCAGCAGTTTATATGAGACCCAGTACTTC.

The chain is built from TRBV15 and TRBJ1-5; perhaps TRBD1 as D (6 bases). V was shortened by 1 base and J by 3 bases, with 10 bases between the two germline ends. Germline CDR1 reads LNHNV; CDR2 reads YYDKDF (reference sequence). This CDR3 has 15 amino acids. The CDR3 DNA sequence: TGTGCCACCAGCAGAGGTTCAGGGGACAATCAGCCCCAGCATTTT. Protein: CATSRGSGDNQPQHF.

V and J are TRBV28 and TRBJ1-2, with D possibly matching TRBD1 (6 bases). This CDR3 spans 16 amino acids. V was pared by 5 bases and J by 2 bases, with 18 bases between. Germline values: CDR1 MDHEN, CDR2 SYDVKM. The CDR3 region is CASSPQGLGLNYGYTF. CDR3 DNA: TGTGCCAGCAGTCCTCAGGGGCTGGGCCTCAACTATGGCTACACCTTC.

The J gene is TRBJ2-7, the V gene TRBV24-1; TRBD2 aligns across 11 bases. Trimming removed 12 bases from V and 6 bases from J; junction bases left unmatched: 36. Germline-derived CDR1 and CDR2 are KGHDR and SFDVKD. The CDR3 totals 22 residues. The CDR3 DNA reads TGTGCCGTGGGGGTAGGGGGATCCCGACTAGCGGGATCAAACATACTATACTCCGAGCAGTACTTC. Its translation is CAVGVGGSRLAGSNILYSEQYF.

CDR3 residues: CASSEVRALGGEAFF. The CDR3 nucleotides are TGCGCCAGCAGCGAAGTCAGAGCGTTGGGGGGTGAAGCTTTCTTT. V gene TRBV5-1 combines with J gene TRBJ1-1; maybe TRBD1 (5 bases). Trimming pared 4 bases from V and 7 bases from J, leaving 20 bases between. CDR1 is SGHRS, CDR2 YFSETQ, per germline. The CDR3 sequence is 15 residues long.

This rearrangement joins TRBV5-6 to TRBJ2-7, with D tentatively TRBD1 (6 bases). Trimming took off 6 bases at V and 0 bases at J, with 13 bases between the two ends. This CDR3 spans 14 amino acids. Germline V gene lookup returns CDR1 SGHDT and CDR2 YYEEEE. CDR3 protein: CASNPTGYSYEQYF. The DNA for the CDR3 is TGTGCCAGCAACCCGACAGGCTACTCCTACGAGCAGTACTTC.

V gene TRBV10-3 combines with J gene TRBJ1-2; D is undetermined. This CDR3 is 13 amino acids long. Germline values: CDR1 ENHRY, CDR2 SYGVKD. V was pared by 2 bases and J by 8 bases, with 12 bases between. The CDR3 loop reads CAISEIGQNGYTF. In DNA form, the CDR3 reads TGTGCCATCAGTGAGATAGGGCAAAACGGCTACACCTTC.

This chain connects TRBV12-3 or TRBV12-4 to TRBJ2-3; D call uncertain. The CDR3 length is 12 residues. V shed 7 bases and J shed 4 bases, with 9 bases lying between them. The CDR3 sequence is CASKASPDTQYF. The CDR3 DNA follows: TGTGCCAGCAAGGCCAGCCCAGATACGCAGTATTTT.

For the CDR3, the DNA is TGTGCCAGCAGCTTGGCCCCTGGACAGCCTTCTGAAGCTTTCTTT. As protein: CASSLAPGQPSEAFF. V gene TRBV5-6 combines with J gene TRBJ1-1; possible D gene TRBD1, 6 bases. The CDR3 covers 15 residues. V lost 0 bases and J 6 bases, leaving 15 bases between the germline ends. The germline CDR1 and CDR2 sequences are SGHDT and YYEEEE.

This chain's CDR3 is CASNPTGRRYGYTF. CDR3 nucleotides: TGTGCCAGCAACCCTACCGGACGGCGCTATGGCTACACCTTC. V and J are TRBV5-6 and TRBJ1-2; D remains ambiguous. In germline, CDR1 is SGHDT, CDR2 YYEEEE. CDR3 length equals 14 residues. Trimming left V 6 bases short and J 4 bases short, with 16 bases between.